This T cell receptor (beta chain) appears in the sequencing data of a study of blood T cell repertoires in COVID-19. Study overall: Acute and convalescent COVID-19 specimens originated in the United States, Italy and Spain. PBMCs, B-cell-depleted T cells, or T cells provided the cDNA or gDNA that made up the material.

Authors' processing steps: It was from reference gene primer amplification that nucleated cell counts were estimated. Measured with immunoSEQ multiplex PCR; TCRdb has only the in-frame clones, and not every one. That table is the source of V, J and clone size, and D and trimming were worked out from the DNA. The table has around 440,000 clones, approximately 90% seen once; the top ten hold 10% to 15%. This CDR3 region has 14 residues. Germline V lookup: CDR1 MNHEY, CDR2 SVGAGI. V was shortened by 6 bases and J by 1 base, with 12 bases between the two germline ends. Recruited during active infection, patients (from Seattle) were subsequently followed longitudinally.

This clonotype was sampled from a woman aged 45-65 years with COVID-19, enrolled during active disease. What was sequenced was peripheral blood. This chain links TRBV6-5 with TRBJ1-2, with D possibly matching TRBD1 (6 bases). Written as DNA, the CDR3 is TGTGCCAGCAGCTCCGGGACAATTAACTATGGCTACACCTTC. Translated: CASSSGTINYGYTF.